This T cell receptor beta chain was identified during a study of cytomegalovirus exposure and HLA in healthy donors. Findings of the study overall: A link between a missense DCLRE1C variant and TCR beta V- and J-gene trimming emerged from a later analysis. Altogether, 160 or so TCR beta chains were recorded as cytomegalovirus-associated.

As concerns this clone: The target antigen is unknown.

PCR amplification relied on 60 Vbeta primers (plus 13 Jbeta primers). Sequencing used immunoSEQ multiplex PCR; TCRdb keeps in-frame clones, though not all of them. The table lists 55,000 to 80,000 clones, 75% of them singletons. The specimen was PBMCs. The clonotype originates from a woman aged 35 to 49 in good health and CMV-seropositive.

CDR3 sequence (DNA): TGTGCCAGCAGCTTGGGCAGTCTGAACACTGAAGCTTTCTTT. Translation: CASSLGSLNTEAFF. This chain uses TRBV5-4 with TRBJ1-1; D is ambiguous. The germline CDR1 and CDR2 sequences are SGHNT and YYREEE (reference sequence). The V end was cut by 0 bases, the J end by 0 bases, with 6 bases between. The CDR3 contains 14 residues.